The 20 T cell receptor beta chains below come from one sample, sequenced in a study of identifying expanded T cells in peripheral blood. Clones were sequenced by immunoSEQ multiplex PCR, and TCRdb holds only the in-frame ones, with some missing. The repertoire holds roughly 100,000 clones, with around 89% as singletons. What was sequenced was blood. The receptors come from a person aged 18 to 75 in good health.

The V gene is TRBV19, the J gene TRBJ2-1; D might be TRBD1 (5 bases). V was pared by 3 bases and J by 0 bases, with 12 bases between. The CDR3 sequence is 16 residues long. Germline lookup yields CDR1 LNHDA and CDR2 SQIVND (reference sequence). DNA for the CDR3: TGTGCCAGTAGTATCCGGACAACGAGCTCCTACAATGAGCAGTTCTTC. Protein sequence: CASSIRTTSSYNEQFF.

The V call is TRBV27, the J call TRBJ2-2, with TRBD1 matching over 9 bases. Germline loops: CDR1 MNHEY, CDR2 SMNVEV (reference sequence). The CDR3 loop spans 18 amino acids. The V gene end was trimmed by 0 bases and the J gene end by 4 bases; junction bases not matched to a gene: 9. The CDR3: CASSLSPAQGAGTGELFF. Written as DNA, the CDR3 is TGTGCCAGCAGTTTATCCCCCGCACAGGGGGCAGGCACCGGGGAGCTGTTTTTT.

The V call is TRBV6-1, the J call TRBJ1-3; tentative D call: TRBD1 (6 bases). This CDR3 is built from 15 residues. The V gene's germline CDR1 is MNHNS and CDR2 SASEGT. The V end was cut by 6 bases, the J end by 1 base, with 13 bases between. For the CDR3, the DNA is TGTGCCAGCAGCAACAGGGAAGGGTCTGGAAACACCATATATTTT. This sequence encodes CASSNREGSGNTIYF.

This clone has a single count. CDR3 sequence: CASSLRTGGEQYF. CDR3 DNA: TGTGCCAGCAGCTTACGGACAGGGGGAGAGCAGTACTTC. The chain couples TRBV7-9 to TRBJ2-7, with TRBD1 matching over 10 bases. Germline V gene sequence: CDR1 SEHNR, CDR2 FQNEAQ (reference sequence). The CDR3 spans 13 residues. The V gene end was trimmed by 2 bases and the J gene end by 7 bases; junction bases not matched to a gene: 2.

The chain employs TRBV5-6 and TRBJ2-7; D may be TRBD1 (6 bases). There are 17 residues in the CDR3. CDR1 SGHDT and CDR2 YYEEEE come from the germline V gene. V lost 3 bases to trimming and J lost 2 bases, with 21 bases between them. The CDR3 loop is CASSSEISRGGTYEQYF. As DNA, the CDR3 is TGTGCCAGCAGCTCCGAAATTTCCAGGGGCGGTACCTACGAGCAGTACTTC.

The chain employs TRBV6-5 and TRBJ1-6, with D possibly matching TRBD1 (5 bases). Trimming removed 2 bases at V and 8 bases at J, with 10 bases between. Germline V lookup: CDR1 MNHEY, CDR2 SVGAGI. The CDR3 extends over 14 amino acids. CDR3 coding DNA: TGTGCCAGCAGTTACGGGGGAGTTTATTCACCCCTCCACTTT. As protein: CASSYGGVYSPLHF.

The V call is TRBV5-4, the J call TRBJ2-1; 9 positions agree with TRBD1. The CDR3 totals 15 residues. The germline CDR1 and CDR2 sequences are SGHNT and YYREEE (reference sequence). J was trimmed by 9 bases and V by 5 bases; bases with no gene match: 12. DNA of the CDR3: TGTGCCAGCAGTCCGGGACAGGGAATTAGTTCTGAGCAGTTCTTC. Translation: CASSPGQGISSEQFF.

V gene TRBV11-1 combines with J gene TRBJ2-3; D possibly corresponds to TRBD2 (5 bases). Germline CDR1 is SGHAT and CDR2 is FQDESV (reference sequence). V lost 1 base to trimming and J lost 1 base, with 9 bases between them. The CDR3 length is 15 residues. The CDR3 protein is CASSLERVGTDTQYF. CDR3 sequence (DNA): TGTGCCAGCAGCTTAGAGAGGGTTGGCACAGATACGCAGTATTTT.

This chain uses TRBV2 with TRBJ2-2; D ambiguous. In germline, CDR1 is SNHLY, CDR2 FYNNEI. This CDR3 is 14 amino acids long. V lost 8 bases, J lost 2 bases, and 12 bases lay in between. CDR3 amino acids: CASLRRKNTGELFF. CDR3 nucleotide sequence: TGTGCCAGCTTGCGCCGAAAAAACACCGGGGAGCTGTTTTTT.

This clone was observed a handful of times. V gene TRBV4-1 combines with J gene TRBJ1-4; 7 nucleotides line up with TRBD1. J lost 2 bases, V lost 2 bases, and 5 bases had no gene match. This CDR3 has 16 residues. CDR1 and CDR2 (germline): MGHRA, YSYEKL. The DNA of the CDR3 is TGCGCCAGCAGCCAATTCACAGGGGCTACTAATGAAAAACTGTTTTTT. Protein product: CASSQFTGATNEKLFF.

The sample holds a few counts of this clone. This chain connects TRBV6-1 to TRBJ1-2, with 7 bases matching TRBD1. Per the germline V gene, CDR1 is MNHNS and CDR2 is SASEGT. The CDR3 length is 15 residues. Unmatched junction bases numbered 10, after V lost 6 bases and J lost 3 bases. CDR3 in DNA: TGTGCCAGCAGGGACTCCGCCGGGACAGACTATGGCTACACCTTC. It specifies CASRDSAGTDYGYTF.

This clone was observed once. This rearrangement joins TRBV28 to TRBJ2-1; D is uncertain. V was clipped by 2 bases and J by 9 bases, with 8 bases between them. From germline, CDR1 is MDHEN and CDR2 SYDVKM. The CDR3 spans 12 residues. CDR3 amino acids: CASSLGLGEQFF. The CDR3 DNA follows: TGTGCCAGCAGTTTAGGGTTGGGTGAGCAGTTCTTC.

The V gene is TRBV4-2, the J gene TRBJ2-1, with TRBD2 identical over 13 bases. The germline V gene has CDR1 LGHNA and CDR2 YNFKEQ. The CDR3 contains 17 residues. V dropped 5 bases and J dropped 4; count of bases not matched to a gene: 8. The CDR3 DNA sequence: TGTGCCAGCAGCATTGGACTAGCGGGGGCTTTGTACAATGAGCAGTTCTTC. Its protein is CASSIGLAGALYNEQFF.

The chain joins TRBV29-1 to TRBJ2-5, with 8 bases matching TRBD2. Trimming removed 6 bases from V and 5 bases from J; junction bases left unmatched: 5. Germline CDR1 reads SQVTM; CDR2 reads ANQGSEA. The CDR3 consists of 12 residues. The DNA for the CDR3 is TGCAGCGTCCACCGGGGGGGCGAGACCCAGTACTTC. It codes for CSVHRGGETQYF.

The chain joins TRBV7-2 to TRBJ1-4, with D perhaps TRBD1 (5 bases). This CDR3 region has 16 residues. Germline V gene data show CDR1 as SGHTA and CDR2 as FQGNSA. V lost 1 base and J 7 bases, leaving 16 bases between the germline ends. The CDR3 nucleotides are TGTGCCAGCAGCTTAGGGGGGGTTGGTTTAAGTGAAAAACTGTTTTTT. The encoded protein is CASSLGGVGLSEKLFF.

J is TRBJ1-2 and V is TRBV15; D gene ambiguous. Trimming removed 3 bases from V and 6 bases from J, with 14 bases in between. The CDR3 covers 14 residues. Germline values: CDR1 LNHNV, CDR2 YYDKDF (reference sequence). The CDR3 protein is CATSRPEFWDGYTF. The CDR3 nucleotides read TGTGCCACCAGCAGGCCCGAATTTTGGGATGGCTACACCTTC.

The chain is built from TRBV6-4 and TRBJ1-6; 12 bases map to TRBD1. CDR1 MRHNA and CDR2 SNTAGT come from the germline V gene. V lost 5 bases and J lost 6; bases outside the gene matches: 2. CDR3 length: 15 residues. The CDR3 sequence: CASSTGQGANSPLHF. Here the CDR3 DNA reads TGTGCCAGCAGTACGGGACAGGGGGCTAATTCACCCCTCCACTTT.

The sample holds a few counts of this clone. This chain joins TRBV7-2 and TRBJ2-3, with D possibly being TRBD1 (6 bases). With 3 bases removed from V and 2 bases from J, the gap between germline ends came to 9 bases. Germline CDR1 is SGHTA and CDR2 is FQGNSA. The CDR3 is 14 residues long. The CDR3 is CASSLGAITDTQYF. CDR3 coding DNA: TGTGCCAGCAGCTTGGGGGCAATCACAGATACGCAGTATTTT.

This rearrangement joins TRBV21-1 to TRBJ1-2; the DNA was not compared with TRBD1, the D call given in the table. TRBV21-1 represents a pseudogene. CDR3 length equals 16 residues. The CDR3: CASSTSPGTGNYGYTF. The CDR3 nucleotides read TGTGCCAGCAGCACGAGTCCCGGGACAGGGAACTATGGCTACACCTTC.

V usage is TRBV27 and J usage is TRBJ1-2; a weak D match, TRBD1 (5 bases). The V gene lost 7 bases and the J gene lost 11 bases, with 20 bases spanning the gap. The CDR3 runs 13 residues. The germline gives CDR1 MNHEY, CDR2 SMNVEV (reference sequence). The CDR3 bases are TGTGCCAGCAATAGGGACGGAAGGGGAGAATACACCTTC. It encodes CASNRDGRGEYTF.